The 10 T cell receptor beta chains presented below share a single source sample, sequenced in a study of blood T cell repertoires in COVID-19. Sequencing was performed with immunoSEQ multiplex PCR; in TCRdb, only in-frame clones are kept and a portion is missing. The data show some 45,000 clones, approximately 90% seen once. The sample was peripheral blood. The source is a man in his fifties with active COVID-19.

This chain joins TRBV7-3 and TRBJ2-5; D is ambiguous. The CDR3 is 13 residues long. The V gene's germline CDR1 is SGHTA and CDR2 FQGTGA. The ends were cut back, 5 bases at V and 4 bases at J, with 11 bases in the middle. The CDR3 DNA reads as TGTGCCAGCAGCCCTGGTTCCGGAGAGACCCAGTACTTC. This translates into CASSPGSGETQYF.

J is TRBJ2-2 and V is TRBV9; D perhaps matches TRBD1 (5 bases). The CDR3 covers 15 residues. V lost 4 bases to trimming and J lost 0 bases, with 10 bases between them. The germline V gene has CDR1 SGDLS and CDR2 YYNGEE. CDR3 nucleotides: TGTGCCAGCAGCCTAGACAGTTCGAACACCGGGGAGCTGTTTTTT. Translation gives CASSLDSSNTGELFF.

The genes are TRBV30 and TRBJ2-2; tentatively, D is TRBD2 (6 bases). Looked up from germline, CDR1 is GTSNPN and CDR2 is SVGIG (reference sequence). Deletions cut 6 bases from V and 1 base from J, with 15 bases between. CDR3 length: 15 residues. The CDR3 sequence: CACPPGGGNTGELFF. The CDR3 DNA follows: TGTGCCTGCCCCCCCGGGGGAGGGAACACCGGGGAGCTGTTTTTT.

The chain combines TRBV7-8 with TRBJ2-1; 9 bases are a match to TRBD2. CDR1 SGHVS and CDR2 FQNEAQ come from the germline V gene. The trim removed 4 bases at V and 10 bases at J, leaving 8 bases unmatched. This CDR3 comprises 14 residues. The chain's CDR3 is CASSSLSGSDEQFF. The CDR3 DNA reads TGTGCCAGCAGCTCACTTAGCGGGAGTGACGAGCAGTTCTTC.

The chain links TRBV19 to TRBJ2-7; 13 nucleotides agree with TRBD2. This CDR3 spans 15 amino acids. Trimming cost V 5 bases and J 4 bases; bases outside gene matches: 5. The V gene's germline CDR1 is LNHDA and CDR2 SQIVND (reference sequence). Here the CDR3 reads CASSGGLAGLYEQYF. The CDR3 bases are TGTGCCAGTAGTGGGGGACTAGCGGGACTATACGAGCAGTACTTC. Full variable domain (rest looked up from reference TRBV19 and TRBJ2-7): DGGITQSPKYLFRKEGQNVTLSCEQNLNHDAMYWYRQDPGQGLRLIYYSQIVNDFQKGDIAEGYSVSREKKESFPLTVTSAQKNPTAFYLCASSGGLAGLYEQYFGPGTRLTVT.

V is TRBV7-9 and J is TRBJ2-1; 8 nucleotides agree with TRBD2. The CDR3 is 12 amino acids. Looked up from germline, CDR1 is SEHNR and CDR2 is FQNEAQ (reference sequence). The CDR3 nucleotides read TGTGCAGACGGGACTAGAACGAATGAGCAGTTCTTC. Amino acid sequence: CADGTRTNEQFF.

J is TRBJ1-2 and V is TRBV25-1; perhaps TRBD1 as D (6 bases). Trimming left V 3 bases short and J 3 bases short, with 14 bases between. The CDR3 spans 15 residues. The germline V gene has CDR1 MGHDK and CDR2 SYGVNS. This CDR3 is CASSEISRGDYGYTF. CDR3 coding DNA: TGTGCCAGCAGTGAGATCTCCAGGGGTGACTATGGCTACACCTTC.

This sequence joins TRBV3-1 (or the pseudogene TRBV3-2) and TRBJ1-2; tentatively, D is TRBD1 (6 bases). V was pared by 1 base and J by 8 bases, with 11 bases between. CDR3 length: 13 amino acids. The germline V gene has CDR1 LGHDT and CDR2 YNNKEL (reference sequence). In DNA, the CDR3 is TGTGCCAGCAGCCAAGCAGGGGACGGAGGCTACACCTTC. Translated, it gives CASSQAGDGGYTF.

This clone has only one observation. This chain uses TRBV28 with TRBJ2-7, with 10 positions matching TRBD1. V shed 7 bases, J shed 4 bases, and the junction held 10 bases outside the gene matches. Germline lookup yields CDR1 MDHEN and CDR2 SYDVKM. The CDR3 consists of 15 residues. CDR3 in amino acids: CASKISGTGVYEQYF. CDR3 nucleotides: TGTGCCAGCAAGATTTCCGGGACAGGGGTTTACGAGCAGTACTTC.

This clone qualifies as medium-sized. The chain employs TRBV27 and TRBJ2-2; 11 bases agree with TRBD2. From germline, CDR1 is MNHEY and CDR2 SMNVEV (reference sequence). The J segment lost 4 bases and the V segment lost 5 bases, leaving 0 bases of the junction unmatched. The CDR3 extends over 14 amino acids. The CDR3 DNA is TGTGCCAGCAGTCTAGCGGGAGGCACCGGGGAGCTGTTTTTT. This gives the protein CASSLAGGTGELFF.